These 21 T cell receptor beta chains were sequenced from one sample in a study of cytomegalovirus exposure and HLA in healthy donors. PCR was performed using 60 Vbeta and 13 Jbeta primers. TCRdb keeps only in-frame clones here, not all; method: immunoSEQ multiplex PCR. The data contain 190,000 or so clones, less than 90% of them seen just once; the ten biggest clones take up around 1.5%. The sequenced sample consisted of PBMCs. All receptors come from a man aged 50 or older in good health and CMV-seronegative.

The V gene is TRBV4-2, the J gene TRBJ2-3; 7 nucleotides match TRBD1. CDR1 and CDR2 from the germline V gene are LGHNA and YNFKEQ. The CDR3 is 17 amino acids. V was clipped by 0 bases and J by 2 bases; unmatched bases: 8. The CDR3 reads CASSQELGQPSTDTQYF. In DNA form, the CDR3 reads TGTGCCAGCAGCCAAGAACTGGGACAGCCATCCACAGATACGCAGTATTTT.

A single count supports this clone. CDR3 bases: TGTGCCAGCAGCTTCTTACAGGGGGCCCACGAGCAGTACTTC. Translation: CASSFLQGAHEQYF. The rearrangement links TRBV7-9 to TRBJ2-7; 9 bases line up with TRBD1. Germline-derived CDR1 and CDR2 are SEHNR and FQNEAQ (reference sequence). There are 14 residues in the CDR3. The ends lost 3 bases at V and 5 bases at J; junction bases unmatched: 5. The full variable domain, with the rest looked up from reference TRBV7-9 and TRBJ2-7, is DTGVSQNPRHKITKRGQNVTFRCDPISEHNRLYWYRQTLGQGPEFLTYFQNEAQLEKSRLLSDRFSAERPKGSFSTLEIQRTEQGDSAMYLCASSFLQGAHEQYFGPGTRLTVT.

The V and J genes are TRBV4-1 and TRBJ2-5, with 12 bases lining up with TRBD1. There are 18 residues in the CDR3. Germline CDR1 reads MGHRA; CDR2 reads YSYEKL. V lost 2 bases, J lost 4 bases, and 11 bases stayed unmatched. The CDR3 loop is CASSQTPGQGAARETQYF. The CDR3 bases are TGCGCCAGCAGCCAAACGCCGGGACAGGGGGCCGCCAGAGAGACCCAGTACTTC.

This rearrangement joins TRBV7-8 to TRBJ2-7, with D tentatively TRBD2 (6 bases). This CDR3 is built from 17 residues. Germline loops: CDR1 SGHVS, CDR2 FQNEAQ. The V and J ends lost 5 bases and 3 bases respectively, with 23 bases between them. The CDR3 DNA sequence: TGTGCCAGCAGCCCAGGCCGTGTCGGGGGTCTCCACTACGAGCAGTACTTC. Protein: CASSPGRVGGLHYEQYF.

This chain uses TRBV19 with TRBJ2-1, with 9 bases fitting TRBD2. With 7 bases clipped from V and 12 bases from J, the junction kept 16 bases outside the gene matches. The CDR3 has 15 amino acids. The V gene's germline CDR1 is LNHDA and CDR2 SQIVND (reference sequence). CDR3 amino acids: CASTSEGGAGGRQFF. The CDR3, as DNA: TGTGCCAGTACCTCAGAGGGTGGGGCGGGGGGGCGGCAGTTCTTC.

The chain couples TRBV30 to TRBJ1-5, with TRBD1 matching 7 bases. The CDR3 extends over 13 amino acids. Germline V gene lookup returns CDR1 GTSNPN and CDR2 SVGIG (reference sequence). V shed 2 bases and J 4 bases; nucleotides not matched to a gene: 2. CDR3 sequence (DNA): TGTGCCTGGAGTCAGGGGGGTAATCAGCCCCAGCATTTT. This encodes CAWSQGGNQPQHF.

The chain couples TRBV19 to TRBJ1-2; D not resolved. The CDR3 is 12 amino acids. Looked up from germline, CDR1 is LNHDA and CDR2 is SQIVND (reference sequence). The V gene lost 5 bases and the J gene lost 7 bases, with 11 bases spanning the gap. The CDR3 region is CASSAQTRGYTF. CDR3 nucleotides: TGTGCCAGTAGTGCCCAGACTCGTGGCTACACCTTC.

The CDR3 loop is CASSKGVEKNIQYF. CDR3 nucleotide sequence: TGTGCCAGTTCCAAGGGGGTAGAAAAAAACATTCAGTACTTC. The chain has TRBV7-8 and TRBJ2-4; maybe TRBD1 (6 bases). The CDR3 has 14 residues. Trimming removed 9 bases from V and 4 bases from J, with 16 bases in between. The germline CDR1 and CDR2 sequences are SGHVS and FQNEAQ.

This clone was counted between two and nine times. The chain is built from TRBV4-1 and TRBJ1-4, with D unclear. Trimming shortened V by 7 bases and J by 4 bases, and 13 bases separated the two germline ends. Germline values: CDR1 MGHRA, CDR2 YSYEKL. This CDR3 is built from 14 residues. This CDR3 is CASTRAPSNEKLFF. DNA of the CDR3: TGCGCCAGCACCCGAGCCCCTAGTAATGAAAAACTGTTTTTT.

This chain links TRBV19 with TRBJ1-5; TRBD1 might be the D (6 bases). V lost 11 bases, J lost 2 bases, and 16 bases lay in between. Germline assignment: CDR1 LNHDA and CDR2 SQIVND (reference sequence). The CDR3 sequence is 14 residues long. Written as DNA, the CDR3 is TGTGCCTACCCTAGGGGGGGCCGCAATCAGCCCCAGCATTTT. Translation gives CAYPRGGRNQPQHF.

This chain links TRBV4-1 with TRBJ2-5; maybe TRBD1 (6 bases). Germline V lookup: CDR1 MGHRA, CDR2 YSYEKL. V lost 3 bases, J lost 11 bases, and 28 bases lay in between. The CDR3 runs 17 residues. The DNA for the CDR3 is TGCGCCAGCAGCCACCGTTTCGGGACACCGACGACCGGGGAGCAGTACTTC. This codes for CASSHRFGTPTTGEQYF.

The rearrangement links TRBV9 to TRBJ2-2; 14 nucleotides align to TRBD2. This CDR3 comprises 18 residues. Germline loops: CDR1 SGDLS, CDR2 YYNGEE. With V trimmed by 2 bases and J by 6 bases, 9 bases remained unmatched. CDR3 DNA: TGTGCCAGCAGCGTCTTACCGGGGACTAGCGGGAGTTCCGGGGAGCTGTTTTTT. Translated, it gives CASSVLPGTSGSSGELFF.

This clone was observed once. The chain links TRBV9 to TRBJ2-3, with D unclear. V was trimmed by 0 bases and J by 3 bases, leaving 8 bases between them. This CDR3 is built from 14 residues. The germline gives CDR1 SGDLS, CDR2 YYNGEE. As DNA, the CDR3 is TGTGCCAGCAGCGTAGCTTCGGGTACAGATACGCAGTATTTT. This translates into CASSVASGTDTQYF.

The rearrangement joins TRBV19 to TRBJ2-5; TRBD1 agrees at 8 bases. Germline V CDR1 and CDR2: LNHDA, SQIVND (reference sequence). This CDR3 is built from 12 residues. V shed 8 bases, J shed 9 bases, and the junction held 8 bases outside the gene matches. In nucleotides, the CDR3 is TGTGCCAGTGGTGGGACAGGCAGGGCCCAGTACTTC. Translating gives CASGGTGRAQYF.

This clone has only a few counts. The V and J genes are TRBV19 and TRBJ2-1; D might be TRBD2 (6 bases). The V end was cut by 4 bases, the J end by 1 base, with 8 bases between. Germline CDR1 and CDR2: LNHDA and SQIVND (reference sequence). This CDR3 is built from 14 residues. CDR3 nucleotides: TGTGCCAGTAGTAGCGGGGCTTCCTACAATGAGCAGTTCTTC. Translated, it gives CASSSGASYNEQFF. The full variable domain, completed using reference TRBV19 and TRBJ2-1, is DGGITQSPKYLFRKEGQNVTLSCEQNLNHDAMYWYRQDPGQGLRLIYYSQIVNDFQKGDIAEGYSVSREKKESFPLTVTSAQKNPTAFYLCASSSGASYNEQFFGPGTRLTVL.

V usage is TRBV18 and J usage is TRBJ2-1; maybe TRBD1 (5 bases). Germline V lookup: CDR1 KGHSH, CDR2 LQKENI. This CDR3 region has 13 residues. V was pared by 0 bases and J by 5 bases, with 5 bases between. CDR3 sequence: CASSPPTDNEQFF. The CDR3 bases are TGTGCCAGCTCACCACCGACAGACAATGAGCAGTTCTTC.

The rearrangement links TRBV15 to TRBJ2-1; tentative D call: TRBD1 (5 bases). CDR1 and CDR2 (germline): LNHNV, YYDKDF (reference sequence). V dropped 2 bases and J dropped 1 base, with 18 bases sitting between them. This CDR3 has 18 amino acids. The CDR3 nucleotides read TGTGCCACCAGCAGAAAACGCAGGCAGGGCAGGTCCTACAATGAGCAGTTCTTC. As protein: CATSRKRRQGRSYNEQFF.

Only one count was recorded for this clone. The V and J genes are TRBV19 and TRBJ1-2; 9 positions match TRBD1. J gave up 5 bases and V 2 bases, and 12 bases lay outside the gene matches. This CDR3 spans 17 amino acids. Germline V CDR1 and CDR2: LNHDA, SQIVND (reference sequence). This CDR3 reads CASSIRDRDRVVYGYTF. The CDR3 DNA follows: TGTGCCAGTAGTATAAGGGACCGGGACAGGGTTGTATATGGCTACACCTTC.

J is TRBJ2-7 and V is TRBV19; 10 positions agree with TRBD1. J was trimmed by 4 bases and V by 0 bases; bases with no gene match: 3. This CDR3 comprises 15 residues. CDR1 is LNHDA and CDR2 is SQIVND in the germline V gene (reference sequence). The CDR3 loop reads CASSIDRQGAYEQYF. DNA for the CDR3: TGTGCCAGTAGTATAGATCGACAGGGGGCTTACGAGCAGTACTTC.

The chain uses TRBV29-1 and TRBJ2-3, with D possibly TRBD2 on 6 matching bases. Per germline, CDR1 SQVTM and CDR2 ANQGSEA. Trimming removed 4 bases at V and 3 bases at J, with 14 bases between. This CDR3 region has 14 residues. The CDR3 bases are TGCAGCGTTGGCGGGGCCACTCTTACAGATACGCAGTATTTT. Amino acids: CSVGGATLTDTQYF.

The chain joins TRBV29-1 to TRBJ1-3; D unresolved. Germline-derived CDR1 and CDR2 are SQVTM and ANQGSEA. Trimming removed 4 bases at V and 0 bases at J, with 10 bases between. CDR3 length: 14 residues. The CDR3 spells CSVVFPNSGNTIYF. In DNA form, the CDR3 reads TGCAGCGTTGTTTTTCCCAACTCTGGAAACACCATATATTTT.